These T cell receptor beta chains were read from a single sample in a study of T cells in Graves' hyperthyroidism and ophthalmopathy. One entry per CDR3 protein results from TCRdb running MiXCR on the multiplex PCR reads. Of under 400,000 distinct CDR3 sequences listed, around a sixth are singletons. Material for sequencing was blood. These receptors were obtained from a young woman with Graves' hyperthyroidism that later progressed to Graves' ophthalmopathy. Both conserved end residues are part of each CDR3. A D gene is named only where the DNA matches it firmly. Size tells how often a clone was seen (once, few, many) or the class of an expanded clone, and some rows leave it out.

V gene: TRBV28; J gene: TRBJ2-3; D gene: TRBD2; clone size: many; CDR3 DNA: TGTGCCAGCAGTTTATTAGCGGGAGCGGGCCCAGATACGCAGTATTTT; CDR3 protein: CASSLLAGAGPDTQYF
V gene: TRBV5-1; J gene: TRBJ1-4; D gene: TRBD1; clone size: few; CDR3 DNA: TGCGCCAGCAGCCCTCCCACCGGGACAGGGAGGGAAAAACTGTTTTTT; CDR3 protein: CASSPPTGTGREKLFF
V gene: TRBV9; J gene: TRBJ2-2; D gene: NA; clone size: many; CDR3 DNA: TGTGCCAGCAGCCCAAGGACGAACACCGGGGAGCTGTTTTTT; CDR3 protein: CASSPRTNTGELFF
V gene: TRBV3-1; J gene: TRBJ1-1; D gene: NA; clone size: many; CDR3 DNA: TGTGCCAGCAGCCAAGATGGGGGCGTGAACACTGAAGCTTTCTTT; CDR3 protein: CASSQDGGVNTEAFF
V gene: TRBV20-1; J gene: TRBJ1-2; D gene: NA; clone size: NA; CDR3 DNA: TGCAGTGCTAGAGGAGTGGGGTATGGGCTGGGGGTTGGCTACACCTTC; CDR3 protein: CSARGVGYGLGVGYTF
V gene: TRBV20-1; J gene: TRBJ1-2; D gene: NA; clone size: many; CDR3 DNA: TGCAGTGCTAGAGTAGACAGATCCCATGGCTACACCTTC; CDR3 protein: CSARVDRSHGYTF
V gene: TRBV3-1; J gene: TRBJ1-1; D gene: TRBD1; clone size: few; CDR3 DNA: TGTGCCAGCAGCCTCGGACAGGGGGCGACCCAAGCTTTCTTT; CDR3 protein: CASSLGQGATQAFF
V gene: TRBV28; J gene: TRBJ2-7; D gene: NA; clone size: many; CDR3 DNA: TGTGCCAGCAGTTTTATGGGGTCTCCCTACGAGCAGTACTTC; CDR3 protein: CASSFMGSPYEQYF
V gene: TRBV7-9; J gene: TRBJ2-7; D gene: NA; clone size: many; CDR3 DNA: TGTGCCAGCAGCTCCCTCCTCTACGAGCAGTACTTC; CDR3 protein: CASSSLLYEQYF
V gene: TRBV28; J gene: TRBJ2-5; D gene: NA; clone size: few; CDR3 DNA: TGTGCCAACTCGACCGGGACGCAAGAGACCCAGTACTTC; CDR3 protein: CANSTGTQETQYF
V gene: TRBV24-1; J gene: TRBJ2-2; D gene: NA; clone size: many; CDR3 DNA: TGTGCCACGTCTACAGGGTTAGCAAACACCGGGGAGCTGTTTTTT; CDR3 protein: CATSTGLANTGELFF
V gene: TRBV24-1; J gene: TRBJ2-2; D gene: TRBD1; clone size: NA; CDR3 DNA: TGTGCCACCAGTGACTGGACAGGGAGAAACACCGGGGAGCTGTTTTTT; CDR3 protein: CATSDWTGRNTGELFF
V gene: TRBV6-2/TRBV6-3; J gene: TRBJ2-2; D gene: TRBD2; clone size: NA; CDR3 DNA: TGTGCCAGCAGTGCGGGACTAGCGGGGACCACCGGGGAGCTGTTTTTT; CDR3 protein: CASSAGLAGTTGELFF
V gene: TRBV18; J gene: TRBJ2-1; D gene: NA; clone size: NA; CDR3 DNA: TGTGCCAGCTCACCAAGCCAGGGCTACAATGAGCAGTTCTTC; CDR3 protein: CASSPSQGYNEQFF
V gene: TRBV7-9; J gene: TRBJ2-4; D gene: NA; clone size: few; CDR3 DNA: TGTGCCACTACCCCACTCGGGGTGAACATTCAGTACTTC; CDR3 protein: CATTPLGVNIQYF
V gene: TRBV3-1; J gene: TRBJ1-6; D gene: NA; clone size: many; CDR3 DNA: TGTGCCAGCAGCCAAGGTTCCGGTTCTGGTTCACCCCTCCACTTT; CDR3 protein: CASSQGSGSGSPLHF
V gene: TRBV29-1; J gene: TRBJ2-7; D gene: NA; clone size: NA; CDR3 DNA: TGCAGCGTTTGGAGCGTAGGGGCCCAGGGGGGCGAGCAGTACTTC; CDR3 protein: CSVWSVGAQGGEQYF
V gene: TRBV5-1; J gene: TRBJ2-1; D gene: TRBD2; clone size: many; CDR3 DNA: TGCGCCAGACCCCCAGGGGCGGGAGGGCCCAGGCAGTTCTTC; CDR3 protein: CARPPGAGGPRQFF
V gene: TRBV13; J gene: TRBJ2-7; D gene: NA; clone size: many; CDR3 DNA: TGTGCCAGCAGCCCAACCGGGACACCCGAGCAGTACTTC; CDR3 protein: CASSPTGTPEQYF
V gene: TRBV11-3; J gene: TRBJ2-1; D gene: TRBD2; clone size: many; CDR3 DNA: TGTGCCAGCAGCCCGGGACTAGCGGGACCCTACAATGAGCAGTTCTTC; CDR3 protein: CASSPGLAGPYNEQFF
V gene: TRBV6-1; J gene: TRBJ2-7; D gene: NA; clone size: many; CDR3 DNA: TGTGCCAGCAGGGAGATCCGGGACCGACTCTACGAGCAGTACTTC; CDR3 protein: CASREIRDRLYEQYF
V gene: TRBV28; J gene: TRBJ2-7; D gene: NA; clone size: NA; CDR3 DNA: TGTGCCAGCAAGCGCATCCACTACTACGAGCAGTACTTC; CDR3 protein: CASKRIHYYEQYF
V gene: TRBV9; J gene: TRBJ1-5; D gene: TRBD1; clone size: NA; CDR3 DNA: TGTGCCACCATAATTTGGACAGGGCTTTGGCCCCAGCATTTT; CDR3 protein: CATIIWTGLWPQHF
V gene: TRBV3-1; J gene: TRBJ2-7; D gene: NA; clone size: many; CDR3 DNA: TGTGCCAGCAGCCAAGCGGTTGGTACCTACGAGCAGTACTTC; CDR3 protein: CASSQAVGTYEQYF
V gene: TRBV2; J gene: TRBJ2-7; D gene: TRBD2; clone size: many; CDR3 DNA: TGTGCCAGCGGGACTAGACTAATATCCTACGAGCAGTACTTC; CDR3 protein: CASGTRLISYEQYF
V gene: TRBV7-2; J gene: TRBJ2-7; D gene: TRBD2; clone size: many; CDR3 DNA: TGTGCCAGCAGCGCCCCCGGGAGGGCGGTCTACGAGCAGTACTTC; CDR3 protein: CASSAPGRAVYEQYF
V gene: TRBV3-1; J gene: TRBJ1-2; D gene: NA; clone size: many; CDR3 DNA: TGTGCCAGCAGCCAAAACAGAAACTATGGCTACACCTTC; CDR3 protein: CASSQNRNYGYTF